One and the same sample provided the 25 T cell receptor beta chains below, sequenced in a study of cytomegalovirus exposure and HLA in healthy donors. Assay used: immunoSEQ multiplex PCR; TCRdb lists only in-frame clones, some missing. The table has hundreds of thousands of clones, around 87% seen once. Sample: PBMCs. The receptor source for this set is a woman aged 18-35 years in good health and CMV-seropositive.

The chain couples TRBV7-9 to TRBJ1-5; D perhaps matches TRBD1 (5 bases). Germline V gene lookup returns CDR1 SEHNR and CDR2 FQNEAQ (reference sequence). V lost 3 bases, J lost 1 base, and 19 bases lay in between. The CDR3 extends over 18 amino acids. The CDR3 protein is CASSFGTSGDQSNQPQHF. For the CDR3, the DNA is TGTGCCAGCAGCTTCGGCACTAGCGGGGACCAGAGCAATCAGCCCCAGCATTTT.

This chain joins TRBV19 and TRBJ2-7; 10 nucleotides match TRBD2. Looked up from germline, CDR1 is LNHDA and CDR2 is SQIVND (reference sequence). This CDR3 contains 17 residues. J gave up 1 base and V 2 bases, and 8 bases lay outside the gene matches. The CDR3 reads CASSIRASGSVSYEQYF. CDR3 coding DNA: TGTGCCAGTAGTATACGGGCTAGCGGGAGTGTATCCTACGAGCAGTACTTC.

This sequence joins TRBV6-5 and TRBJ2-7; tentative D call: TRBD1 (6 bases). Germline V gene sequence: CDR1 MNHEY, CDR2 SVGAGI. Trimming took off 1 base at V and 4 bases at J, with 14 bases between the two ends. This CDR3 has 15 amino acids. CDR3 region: CASSYLLGRGYEQYF. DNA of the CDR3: TGTGCCAGCAGTTACTTATTGGGCAGGGGTTACGAGCAGTACTTC.

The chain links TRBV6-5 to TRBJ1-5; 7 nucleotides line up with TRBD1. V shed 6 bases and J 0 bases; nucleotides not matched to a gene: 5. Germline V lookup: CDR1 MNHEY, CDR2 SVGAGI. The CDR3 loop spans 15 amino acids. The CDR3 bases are TGTGCCAGCAGGCATGACAGGGATAGCAATCAGCCCCAGCATTTT. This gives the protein CASRHDRDSNQPQHF.

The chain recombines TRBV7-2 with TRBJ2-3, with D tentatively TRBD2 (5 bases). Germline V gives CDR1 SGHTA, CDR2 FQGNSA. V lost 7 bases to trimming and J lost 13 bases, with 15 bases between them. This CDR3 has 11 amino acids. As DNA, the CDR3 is TGTGCCAGCACGACGAGGGCGGTCAAGTATTTT. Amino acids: CASTTRAVKYF. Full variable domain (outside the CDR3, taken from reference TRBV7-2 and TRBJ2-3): GAGVSQSPSNKVTEKGKDVELRCDPISGHTALYWYRQSLGQGLEFLIYFQGNSAPDKSGLPSDRFSAERTGGSVSTLTIQRTQQEDSAVYLCASTTRAVKYFGPGTRLTVL.

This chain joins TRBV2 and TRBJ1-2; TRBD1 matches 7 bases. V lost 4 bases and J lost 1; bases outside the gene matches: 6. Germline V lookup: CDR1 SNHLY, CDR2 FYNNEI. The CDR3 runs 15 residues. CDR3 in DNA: TGTGCCAGCAGTGTAGACAGGGAAGATAACTATGGCTACACCTTC. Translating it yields CASSVDREDNYGYTF.

The CDR3 is CASSFFRESPQETQYF. In DNA, the CDR3 is TGTGCCAGCAGTTTTTTCAGGGAAAGCCCTCAAGAGACCCAGTACTTC. The J gene is TRBJ2-5, the V gene TRBV28, with D possibly matching TRBD1 (5 bases). Trimming took 3 bases from V and 2 from J, leaving 16 bases between them. Germline CDR1 reads MDHEN; CDR2 reads SYDVKM. This CDR3 contains 16 residues. Full variable domain (remainder filled in from reference TRBV28 and TRBJ2-5): DVKVTQSSRYLVKRTGEKVFLECVQDMDHENMFWYRQDPGLGLRLIYFSYDVKMKEKGDIPEGYSVSREKKERFSLILESASTNQTSMYLCASSFFRESPQETQYFGPGTRLLVL.

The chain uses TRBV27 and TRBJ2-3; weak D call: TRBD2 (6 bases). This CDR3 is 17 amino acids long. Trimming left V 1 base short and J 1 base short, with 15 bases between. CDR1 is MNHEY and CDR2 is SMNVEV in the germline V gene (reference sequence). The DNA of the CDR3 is TGTGCCAGCAGTTTATTAGGAGGGGATTGGGGCACAGATACGCAGTATTTT. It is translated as CASSLLGGDWGTDTQYF.

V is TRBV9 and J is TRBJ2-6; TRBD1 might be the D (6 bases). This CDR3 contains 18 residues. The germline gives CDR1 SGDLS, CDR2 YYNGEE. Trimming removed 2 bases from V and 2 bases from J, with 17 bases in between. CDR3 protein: CASSVTNREQAGANVLTF. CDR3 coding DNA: TGTGCCAGCAGCGTGACTAACAGGGAACAAGCTGGGGCCAACGTCCTGACTTTC.

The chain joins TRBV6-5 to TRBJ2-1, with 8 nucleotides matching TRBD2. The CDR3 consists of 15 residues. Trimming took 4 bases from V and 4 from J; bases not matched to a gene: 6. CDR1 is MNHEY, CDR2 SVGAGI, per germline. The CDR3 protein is CASSFSGTFYNEQFF. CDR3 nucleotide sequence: TGTGCCAGCAGTTTTAGCGGGACCTTTTACAATGAGCAGTTCTTC.

Here the CDR3 reads CAINGEGTGELFF. The CDR3 nucleotides are TGTGCCATCAACGGCGAGGGCACCGGGGAGCTGTTTTTT. V usage is TRBV10-3 and J usage is TRBJ2-2, with D possibly matching TRBD2 (5 bases). Germline CDR1 reads ENHRY; CDR2 reads SYGVKD. V lost 7 bases, J lost 4 bases, and 10 bases lay in between. CDR3 length: 13 amino acids.

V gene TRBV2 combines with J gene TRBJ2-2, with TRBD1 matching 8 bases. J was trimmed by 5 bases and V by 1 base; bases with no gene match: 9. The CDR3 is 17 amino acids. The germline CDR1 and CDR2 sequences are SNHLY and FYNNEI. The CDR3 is CASSEGRGRLLTGELFF. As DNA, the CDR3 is TGTGCCAGCAGTGAAGGCAGGGGGCGGCTATTAACCGGGGAGCTGTTTTTT.

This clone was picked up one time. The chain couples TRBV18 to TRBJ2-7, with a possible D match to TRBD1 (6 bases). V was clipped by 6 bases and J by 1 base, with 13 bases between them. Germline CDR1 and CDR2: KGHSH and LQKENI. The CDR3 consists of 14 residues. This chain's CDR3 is CASSSGVGSYEQYF. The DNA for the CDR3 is TGTGCCAGCTCTTCAGGGGTAGGGTCCTACGAGCAGTACTTC.

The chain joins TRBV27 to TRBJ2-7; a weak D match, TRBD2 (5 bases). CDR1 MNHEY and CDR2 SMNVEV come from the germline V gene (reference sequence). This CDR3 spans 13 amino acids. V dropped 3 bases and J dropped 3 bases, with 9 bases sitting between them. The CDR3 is CASSFGLFYEQYF. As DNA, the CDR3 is TGTGCCAGCAGTTTCGGACTTTTCTACGAGCAGTACTTC.

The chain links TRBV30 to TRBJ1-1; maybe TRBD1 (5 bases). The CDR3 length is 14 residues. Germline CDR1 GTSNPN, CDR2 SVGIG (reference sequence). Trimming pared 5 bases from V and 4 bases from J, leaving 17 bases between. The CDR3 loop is CAWESTGGGTEAFF. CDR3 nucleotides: TGTGCCTGGGAGTCTACTGGGGGGGGCACTGAAGCTTTCTTT. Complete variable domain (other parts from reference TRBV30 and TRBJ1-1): SQTIHQWPATLVQPVGSPLSLECTVEGTSNPNLYWYRQAAGRGLQLLFYSVGIGQISSEVPQNLSASRPQDRQFILSSKKLLLSDSGFYLCAWESTGGGTEAFFGQGTRLTVV.

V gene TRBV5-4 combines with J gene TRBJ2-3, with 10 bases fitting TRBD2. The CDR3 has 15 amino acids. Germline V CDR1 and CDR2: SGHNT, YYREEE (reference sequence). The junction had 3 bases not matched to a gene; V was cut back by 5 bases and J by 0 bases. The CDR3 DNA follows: TGTGCCAGCAGTCGGACTAGCGGAAGCACAGATACGCAGTATTTT. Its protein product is CASSRTSGSTDTQYF.

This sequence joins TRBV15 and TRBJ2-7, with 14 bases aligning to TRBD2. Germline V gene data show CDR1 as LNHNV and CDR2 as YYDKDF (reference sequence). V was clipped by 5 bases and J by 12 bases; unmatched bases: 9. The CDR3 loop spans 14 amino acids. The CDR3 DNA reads TGTGCCACCAGCGCTGGGACTAGCGGGAGTATACCGTACTTC. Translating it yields CATSAGTSGSIPYF.

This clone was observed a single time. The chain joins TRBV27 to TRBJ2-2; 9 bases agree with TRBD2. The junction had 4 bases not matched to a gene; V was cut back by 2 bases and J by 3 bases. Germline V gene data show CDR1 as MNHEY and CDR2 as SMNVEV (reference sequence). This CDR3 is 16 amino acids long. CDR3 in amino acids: CASSLLAGSYTGELFF. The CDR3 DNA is TGTGCCAGCAGTTTACTAGCGGGGTCTTACACCGGGGAGCTGTTTTTT.

This CDR3 reads CASSVDGTAINTIYF. The CDR3 bases are TGTGCCAGCAGCGTAGATGGGACAGCGATAAACACCATATATTTT. The J gene is TRBJ1-3, the V gene TRBV9; 7 nucleotides agree with TRBD1. CDR3 length: 15 amino acids. V shed 0 bases and J 6 bases; nucleotides not matched to a gene: 6. Germline values: CDR1 SGDLS, CDR2 YYNGEE.

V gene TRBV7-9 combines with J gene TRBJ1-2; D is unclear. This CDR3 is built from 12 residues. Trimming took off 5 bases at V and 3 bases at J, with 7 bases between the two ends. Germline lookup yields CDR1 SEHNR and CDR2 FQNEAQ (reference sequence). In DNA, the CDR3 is TGTGCCAGCAGCCCCTATCACTATGGCTACACCTTC. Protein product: CASSPYHYGYTF. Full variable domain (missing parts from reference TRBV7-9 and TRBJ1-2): DTGVSQNPRHKITKRGQNVTFRCDPISEHNRLYWYRQTLGQGPEFLTYFQNEAQLEKSRLLSDRFSAERPKGSFSTLEIQRTEQGDSAMYLCASSPYHYGYTFGSGTRLTVV.

CDR3 sequence: CASSSGGLADTQYF. CDR3 in DNA: TGTGCCAGCAGTTCTGGCGGGCTGGCAGATACGCAGTATTTT. V and J are TRBV28 and TRBJ2-3, with a weak D call TRBD2 (5 bases). This CDR3 has 14 amino acids. Per germline, CDR1 MDHEN and CDR2 SYDVKM. V was pared by 4 bases and J by 4 bases, with 12 bases between. Looking up the rest from reference TRBV28 and TRBJ2-3 gives the full variable domain: DVKVTQSSRYLVKRTGEKVFLECVQDMDHENMFWYRQDPGLGLRLIYFSYDVKMKEKGDIPEGYSVSREKKERFSLILESASTNQTSMYLCASSSGGLADTQYFGPGTRLTVL.

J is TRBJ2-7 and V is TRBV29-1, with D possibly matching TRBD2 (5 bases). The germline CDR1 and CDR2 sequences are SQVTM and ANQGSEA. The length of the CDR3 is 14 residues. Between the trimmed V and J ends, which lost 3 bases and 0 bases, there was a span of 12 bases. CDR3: CSVEETNRSYEQYF. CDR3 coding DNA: TGCAGCGTTGAGGAGACTAACCGCTCCTACGAGCAGTACTTC.

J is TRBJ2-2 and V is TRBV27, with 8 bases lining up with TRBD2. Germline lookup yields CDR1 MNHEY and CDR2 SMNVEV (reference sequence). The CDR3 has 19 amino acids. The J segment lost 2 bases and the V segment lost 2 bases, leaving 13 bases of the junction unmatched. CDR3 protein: CASSLSYGRALINTGELFF. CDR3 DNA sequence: TGTGCCAGCAGTTTAAGTTACGGGAGGGCCCTAATTAACACCGGGGAGCTGTTTTTT.

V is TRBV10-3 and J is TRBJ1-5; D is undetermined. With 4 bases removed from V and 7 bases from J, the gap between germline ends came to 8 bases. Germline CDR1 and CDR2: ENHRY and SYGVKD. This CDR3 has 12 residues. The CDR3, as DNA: TGTGCCATCAGTGTCATGGGCCAGCCCCAGCATTTT. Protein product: CAISVMGQPQHF.

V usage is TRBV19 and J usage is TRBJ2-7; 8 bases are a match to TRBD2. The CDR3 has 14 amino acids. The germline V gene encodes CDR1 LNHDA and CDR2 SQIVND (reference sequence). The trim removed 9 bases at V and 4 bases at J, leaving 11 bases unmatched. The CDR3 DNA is TGTGCCAGCAGTCGGGGGGGGAGATATTACGAGCAGTACTTC. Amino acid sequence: CASSRGGRYYEQYF.